This record covers a single T cell receptor beta chain. There is no known antigen for this receptor. Base qualities are not provided; no much larger clone lies one nucleotide away. The data are from a study of blood T cell repertoires in COVID-19 (dated by TCRdb to 2018 to 2020). About the investigation overall: Samples covering the acute and convalescent phases of COVID-19 were provided by collaborators in the United States, Italy and Spain. The prospective study material was composed of cDNA or gDNA derived from T cells, B-cell-depleted T cells, or PBMCs. Deeply sampled blood TCRbeta repertoires from subjects exposed to, actively infected with, or recovered from COVID-19 were included in the dataset. The repertoires were released in a freely available public database intended as a resource for research on the immune response to SARS-CoV-2. The samples were drawn from the first 160 participants of the ongoing ImmuneRACE study and from under 1,500 subjects provided by 6 global collaborators. A de-identified subject ID, COVID-19 status, age in years and sex were almost always included in the sample metadata. HLA class I and class II types, where available, came from metadata supplied by the sample provider rather than from assay-based typing.

The immunoSEQ Assay, a bias-controlled multiplex PCR, was used to amplify TCRbeta CDR3 regions from genomic DNA. The published analysis was carried out like this. The number of nucleated cells in each sample was estimated by amplification of reference gene primers within the assay. To quantify the absolute abundance of each unique TCRbeta CDR3 rearrangement, sequence reads were collapsed and filtered. For each sample, productive Simpson clonality was calculated by taking the square root of Simpson's diversity index across productive rearrangements. TCRdb took over this immuneACCESS table, retaining in-frame rearrangements with V and J assigned. Such tables are incomplete; in checked studies, under half of the missing clones stem from an unresolved V gene, and the remainder is unexplained. V and J calls and clone size are those listed in that table; D and trimming were worked out from the DNA. This sample comprises 50,000 to 65,000 clones, 86% of them detected only once. The leading ten clones occupy roughly 1.3% of the sample.

Clipping removes 3 bases from V and 1 base from J, with 2 as the unmatched junction base count. From cysteine to phenylalanine, the CDR3 is 14 amino acids long. Only the CDR3 part of the read is kept: 42 bases, read in frame from the first base. CDR1 SGHRS and CDR2 YFSETQ are derived from the germline V gene. Collaborating institutions collected whole blood in K2EDTA tubes following their own protocols. Collaborator samples were shipped for TCRbeta analysis as frozen whole blood, isolated PBMCs, or DNA extracted from either sample type. What the research found in general, with its limitations: How much clinical and demographic metadata was included differed by source and by participant, and the metadata was provided uncurated.

The chain employs TRBV5-1 and TRBJ2-3; 7 junctional bases match TRBD2. This receptor was obtained from a man aged 55 to 69 with acute or convalescent COVID-19. What was sequenced was peripheral blood. The bases are TGCGCCAGCAGCTCTAGCGGTGGCACAGATACGCAGTATTTT. This yields the protein CASSSSGGTDTQYF.